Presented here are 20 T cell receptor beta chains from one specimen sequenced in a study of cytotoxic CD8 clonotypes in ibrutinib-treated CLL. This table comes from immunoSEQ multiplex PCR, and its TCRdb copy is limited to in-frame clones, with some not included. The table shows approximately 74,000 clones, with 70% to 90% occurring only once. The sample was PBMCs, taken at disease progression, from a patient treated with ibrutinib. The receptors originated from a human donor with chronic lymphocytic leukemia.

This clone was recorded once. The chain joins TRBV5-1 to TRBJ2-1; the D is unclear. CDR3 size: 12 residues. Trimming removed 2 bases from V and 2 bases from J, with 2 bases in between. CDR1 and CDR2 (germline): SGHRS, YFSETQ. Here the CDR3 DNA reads TGCGCCAGCAGCTTTACCTACAATGAGCAGTTCTTC. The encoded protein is CASSFTYNEQFF. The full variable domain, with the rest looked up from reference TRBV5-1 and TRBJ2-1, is KAGVTQTPRYLIKTRGQQVTLSCSPISGHRSVSWYQQTPGQGLQFLFEYFSETQRNKGNFPGRFSGRQFSNSRSEMNVSTLELGDSALYLCASSFTYNEQFFGPGTRLTVL.

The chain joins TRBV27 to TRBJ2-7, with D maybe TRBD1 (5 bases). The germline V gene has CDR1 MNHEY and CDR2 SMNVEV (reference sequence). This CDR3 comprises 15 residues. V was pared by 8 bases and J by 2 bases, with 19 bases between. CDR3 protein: CASHAGSPGPYEQYF. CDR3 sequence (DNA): TGTGCCAGCCACGCAGGGTCTCCAGGCCCCTACGAGCAGTACTTC.

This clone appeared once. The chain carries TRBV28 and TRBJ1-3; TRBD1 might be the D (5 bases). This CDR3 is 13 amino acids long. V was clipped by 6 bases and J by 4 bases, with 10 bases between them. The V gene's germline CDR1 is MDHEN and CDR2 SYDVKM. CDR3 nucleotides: TGTGCCAGCAGGCCCGAGGGGGGAAACACCATATATTTT. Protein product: CASRPEGGNTIYF. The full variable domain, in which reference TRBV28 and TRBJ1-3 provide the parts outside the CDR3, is DVKVTQSSRYLVKRTGEKVFLECVQDMDHENMFWYRQDPGLGLRLIYFSYDVKMKEKGDIPEGYSVSREKKERFSLILESASTNQTSMYLCASRPEGGNTIYFGEGSWLTVV.

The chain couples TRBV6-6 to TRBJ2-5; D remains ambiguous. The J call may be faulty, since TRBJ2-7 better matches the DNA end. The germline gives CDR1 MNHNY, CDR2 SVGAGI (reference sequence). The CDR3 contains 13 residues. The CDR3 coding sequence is TGTGCCAGCAGCTCCACGGATCAAGGCGAGCAGTACTTC. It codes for CASSSTDQGEQYF.

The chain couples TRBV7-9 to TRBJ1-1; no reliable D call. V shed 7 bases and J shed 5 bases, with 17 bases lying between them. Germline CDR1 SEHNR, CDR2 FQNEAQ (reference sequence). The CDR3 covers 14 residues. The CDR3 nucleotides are TGTGCCAGCACCCACACCCCCAGTTATACTGAAGCTTTCTTT. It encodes CASTHTPSYTEAFF.

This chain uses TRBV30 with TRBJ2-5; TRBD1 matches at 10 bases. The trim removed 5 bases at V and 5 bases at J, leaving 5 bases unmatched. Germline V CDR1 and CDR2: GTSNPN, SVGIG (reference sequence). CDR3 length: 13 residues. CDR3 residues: CAWDRGRGETQYF. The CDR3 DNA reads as TGTGCCTGGGACAGGGGGCGCGGGGAGACCCAGTACTTC. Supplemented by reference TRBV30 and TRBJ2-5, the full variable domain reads SQTIHQWPATLVQPVGSPLSLECTVEGTSNPNLYWYRQAAGRGLQLLFYSVGIGQISSEVPQNLSASRPQDRQFILSSKKLLLSDSGFYLCAWDRGRGETQYFGPGTRLLVL.

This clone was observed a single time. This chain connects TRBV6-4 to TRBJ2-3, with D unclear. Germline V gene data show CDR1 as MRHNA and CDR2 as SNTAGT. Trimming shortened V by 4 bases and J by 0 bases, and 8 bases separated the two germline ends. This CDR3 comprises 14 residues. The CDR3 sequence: CASSGQYSTDTQYF. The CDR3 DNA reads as TGTGCCAGCAGTGGACAATATAGCACAGATACGCAGTATTTT.

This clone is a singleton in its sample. The CDR3 loop reads CASLKTGNTGELFF. The CDR3 DNA reads TGTGCCAGTCTGAAGACAGGGAACACCGGGGAGCTGTTTTTT. The chain has TRBV19 and TRBJ2-2; a weak D match, TRBD1 (6 bases). The ends were cut back, 8 bases at V and 1 base at J, with 11 bases in the middle. The CDR3 runs 14 residues. Germline loops: CDR1 LNHDA, CDR2 SQIVND (reference sequence).

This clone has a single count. CDR3 region: CASSLVVVRADGYTF. Written as DNA, the CDR3 is TGTGCCAGCAGCTTAGTAGTTGTCAGGGCTGATGGCTACACCTTC. The rearrangement links TRBV7-2 to TRBJ1-2; a possible D gene is TRBD1 (5 bases). The CDR3 runs 15 residues. The V end lost 1 base, the J end lost 6 bases, and 15 bases lay between the germline ends. CDR1 and CDR2 from the germline V gene are SGHTA and FQGNSA.

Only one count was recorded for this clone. This CDR3 reads CAWRGQGAANEKLFF. CDR3 DNA sequence: TGTGCCTGGAGGGGACAGGGGGCAGCTAATGAAAAACTGTTTTTT. This chain connects TRBV30 to TRBJ1-4; 12 bases line up with TRBD1. V lost 3 bases, J lost 3 bases, and 2 bases stayed unmatched. The CDR3 has 15 residues. The germline gives CDR1 GTSNPN, CDR2 SVGIG (reference sequence).

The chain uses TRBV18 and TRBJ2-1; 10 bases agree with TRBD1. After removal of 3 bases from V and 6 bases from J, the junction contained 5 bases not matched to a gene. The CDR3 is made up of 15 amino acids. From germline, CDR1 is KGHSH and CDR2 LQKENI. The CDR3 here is CASSPRQGAGNEQFF. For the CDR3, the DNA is TGTGCCAGCTCACCCCGACAGGGGGCAGGCAATGAGCAGTTCTTC.

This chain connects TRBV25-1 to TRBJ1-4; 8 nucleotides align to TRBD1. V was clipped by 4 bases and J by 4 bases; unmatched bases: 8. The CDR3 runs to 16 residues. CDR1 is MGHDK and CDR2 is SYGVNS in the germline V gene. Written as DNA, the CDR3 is TGTGCCAGCAGTGTGCCTCGGACAGGGCTTAATGAAAAACTGTTTTTT. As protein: CASSVPRTGLNEKLFF.

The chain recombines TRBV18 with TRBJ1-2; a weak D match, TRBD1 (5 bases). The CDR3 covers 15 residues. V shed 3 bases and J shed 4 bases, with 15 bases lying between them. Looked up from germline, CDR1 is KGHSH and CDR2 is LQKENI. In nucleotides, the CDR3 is TGTGCCAGCTCACCGGAAAAGGGGAGGATCTATGGCTACACCTTC. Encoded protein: CASSPEKGRIYGYTF. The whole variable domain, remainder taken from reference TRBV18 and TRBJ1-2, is NAGVMQNPRHLVRRRGQEARLRCSPMKGHSHVYWYRQLPEEGLKFMVYLQKENIIDESGMPKERFSAEFPKEGPSILRIQQVVRGDSAAYFCASSPEKGRIYGYTFGSGTRLTVV.

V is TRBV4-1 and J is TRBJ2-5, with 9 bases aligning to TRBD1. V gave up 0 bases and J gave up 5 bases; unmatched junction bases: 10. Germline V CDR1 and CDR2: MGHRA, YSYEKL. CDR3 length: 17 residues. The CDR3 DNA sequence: TGCGCCAGCAGCCAAGATTTTCGACCACAGGGGGCTGAGACCCAGTACTTC. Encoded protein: CASSQDFRPQGAETQYF.

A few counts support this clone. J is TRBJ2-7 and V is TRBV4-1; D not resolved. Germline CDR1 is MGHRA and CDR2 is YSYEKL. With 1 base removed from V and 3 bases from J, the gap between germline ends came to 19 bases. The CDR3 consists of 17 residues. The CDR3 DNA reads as TGCGCCAGCAGCCAAGTCGCACAGCGCGCCACCCTCTACGAGCAGTACTTC. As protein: CASSQVAQRATLYEQYF.

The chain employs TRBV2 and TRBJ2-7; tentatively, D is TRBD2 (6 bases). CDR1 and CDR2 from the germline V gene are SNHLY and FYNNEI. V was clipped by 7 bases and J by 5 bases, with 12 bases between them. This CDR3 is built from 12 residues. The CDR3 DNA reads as TGTGCCAGCACACGGGAGAGGCACGAGCAGTACTTC. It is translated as CASTRERHEQYF. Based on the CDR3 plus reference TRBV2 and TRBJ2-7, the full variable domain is EPEVTQTPSHQVTQMGQEVILRCVPISNHLYFYWYRQILGQKVEFLVSFYNNEISEKSEIFDDQFSVERPDGSNFTLKIRSTKLEDSAMYFCASTRERHEQYFGPGTRLTVT.

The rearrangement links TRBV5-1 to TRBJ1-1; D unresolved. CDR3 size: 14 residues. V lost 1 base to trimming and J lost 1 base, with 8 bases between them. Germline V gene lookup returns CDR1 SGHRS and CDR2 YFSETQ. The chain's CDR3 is CASSLTVTNTEAFF. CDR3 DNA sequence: TGCGCCAGCAGCTTGACAGTGACGAACACTGAAGCTTTCTTT.

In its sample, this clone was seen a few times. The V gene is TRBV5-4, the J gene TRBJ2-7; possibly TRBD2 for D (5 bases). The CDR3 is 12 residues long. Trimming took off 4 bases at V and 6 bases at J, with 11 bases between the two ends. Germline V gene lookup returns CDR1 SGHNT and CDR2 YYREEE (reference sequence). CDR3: CASSTGEGEQYF. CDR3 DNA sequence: TGTGCCAGCAGCACCGGTGAGGGCGAGCAGTACTTC.

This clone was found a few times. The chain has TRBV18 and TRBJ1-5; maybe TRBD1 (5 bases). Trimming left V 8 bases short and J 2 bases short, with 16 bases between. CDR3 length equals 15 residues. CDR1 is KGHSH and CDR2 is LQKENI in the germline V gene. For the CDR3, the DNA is TGTGCCAGCGGGACGGGACCTGGGGGCAATCAGCCCCAGCATTTT. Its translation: CASGTGPGGNQPQHF.

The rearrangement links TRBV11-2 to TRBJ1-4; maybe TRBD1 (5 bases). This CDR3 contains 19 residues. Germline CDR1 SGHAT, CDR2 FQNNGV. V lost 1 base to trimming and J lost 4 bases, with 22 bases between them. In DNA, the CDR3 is TGTGCCAGCAGCTTAGGCCGGGGCGAGAGGGCAGCCAATAATGAAAAACTGTTTTTT. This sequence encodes CASSLGRGERAANNEKLFF.